Below are 10 T cell receptor beta chains sequenced from a single sample in a study of T cell responses to AZD1222 COVID-19 vaccine. The table came from immunoSEQ multiplex PCR; TCRdb's copy has only in-frame clones and leaves some out. The sample has around 66,000 clones, 88% seen once. The source was peripheral blood, collected 28 days after the second dose of the MenACWY control vaccine. These receptors were taken from an adult who received the MenACWY meningococcal vaccine as a control.

This chain links TRBV18 with TRBJ2-7; TRBD1 is a possible D gene (5 bases). This CDR3 region has 13 residues. In germline, CDR1 is KGHSH, CDR2 LQKENI. Trimming shortened V by 3 bases and J by 5 bases, and 11 bases separated the two germline ends. DNA of the CDR3: TGTGCCAGCTCACCCTCAGGGTTCGACGAGCAGTACTTC. Amino acids: CASSPSGFDEQYF.

Here the CDR3 DNA reads TGTGCCAGCTCTGAAAGGCTCAGGGGGTACGAGCAGTACTTC. Translation gives CASSERLRGYEQYF. The rearrangement uses TRBV18 and TRBJ2-7; 7 nucleotides match TRBD1. The J segment lost 4 bases and the V segment lost 6 bases, leaving 9 bases of the junction unmatched. The CDR3 runs 14 residues. The germline V gene encodes CDR1 KGHSH and CDR2 LQKENI. The full variable domain, its missing parts supplied by reference TRBV18 and TRBJ2-7, is NAGVMQNPRHLVRRRGQEARLRCSPMKGHSHVYWYRQLPEEGLKFMVYLQKENIIDESGMPKERFSAEFPKEGPSILRIQQVVRGDSAAYFCASSERLRGYEQYFGPGTRLTVT.

The chain links TRBV28 to TRBJ1-5; TRBD1 agrees at 7 bases. Unmatched junction bases numbered 12, after V lost 6 bases and J lost 10 bases. This CDR3 contains 14 residues. Germline V gene sequence: CDR1 MDHEN, CDR2 SYDVKM. CDR3 DNA sequence: TGTGCCAGCAGCTCCCCCCAGGGGGGAGGTCCCCAGCATTTT. This codes for CASSSPQGGGPQHF.

This clone was recorded only once. This chain joins TRBV4-1 and TRBJ2-3; no clear D. Germline V gene lookup returns CDR1 MGHRA and CDR2 YSYEKL. V was shortened by 0 bases and J by 5 bases, with 6 bases between the two germline ends. CDR3 length: 13 residues. The CDR3 bases are TGCGCCAGCAGCCAAGATCAAGGAGATACGCAGTATTTT. It specifies CASSQDQGDTQYF.

This chain links TRBV2 with TRBJ1-2; the D gene is possibly TRBD1 (6 bases). Germline values: CDR1 SNHLY, CDR2 FYNNEI. V was shortened by 5 bases and J by 3 bases, with 10 bases between the two germline ends. The CDR3 runs to 13 residues. The CDR3 region has the DNA TGTGCCAGCAGTATACAGGGAGACTATGGCTACACCTTC. Its translation is CASSIQGDYGYTF.

The table lists this clone with a count of one. CDR3 nucleotides: TGTGCCTGGAGGTTGAGGGCGGTCAATGGCTACACCTTC. It yields the protein CAWRLRAVNGYTF. The chain employs TRBV30 and TRBJ1-2; D remains ambiguous. V lost 3 bases and J lost 6, with 14 bases in between. The CDR3 totals 13 residues. Germline loops: CDR1 GTSNPN, CDR2 SVGIG (reference sequence).

The chain is built from TRBV5-1 and TRBJ1-1, with D uncertain. This CDR3 is 15 amino acids long. Germline V lookup: CDR1 SGHRS, CDR2 YFSETQ. Trimming took off 0 bases at V and 0 bases at J, with 9 bases between the two ends. CDR3 region: CASSLEEGLNTEAFF. CDR3 in DNA: TGCGCCAGCAGCTTGGAGGAGGGCCTGAACACTGAAGCTTTCTTT.

The CDR3 region has the DNA TGTGCCAGCAGTTACGGACAGGGATACACTGAAGCTTTCTTT. Translation: CASSYGQGYTEAFF. This sequence joins TRBV6-2 or TRBV6-3 and TRBJ1-1; the match to TRBD1 covers 8 bases. J lost 3 bases, V lost 2 bases, and 2 bases had no gene match. Germline assignment: CDR1 MNHEY and CDR2 SVGEGT. The CDR3 length is 14 residues.

The genes are TRBV19 and TRBJ1-1; D is undetermined. V shed 6 bases and J shed 4 bases, with 18 bases lying between them. This CDR3 spans 15 amino acids. Germline-derived CDR1 and CDR2 are LNHDA and SQIVND (reference sequence). The DNA of the CDR3 is TGTGCCAGTAGCCTAGTACGGGGTGGATCCACTGAAGCTTTCTTT. Amino acid sequence: CASSLVRGGSTEAFF.

The chain has TRBV10-3 and TRBJ2-7; 7 nucleotides agree with TRBD1. In germline, CDR1 is ENHRY, CDR2 SYGVKD. There are 12 residues in the CDR3. With V trimmed by 6 bases and J by 6 bases, 5 bases remained unmatched. The CDR3 loop is CAIRGQTGEQYF. DNA of the CDR3: TGTGCCATCAGGGGACAGACCGGCGAGCAGTACTTC.